This T cell receptor beta chain originates from a study of T-cell reconstitution after alpha-beta-depleted transplantation in children (dated by TCRdb to about 2016). General notes on the study: The study quantitatively tracked T-cell immune reconstitution after TCRalphabeta/CD19-depleted allogeneic hematopoietic cell transplantation in children using TCR repertoire profiling.

About this clonotype itself: The antigen this receptor binds is unknown. Nothing much larger sits one base from this clone, and base qualities are not available.

Libraries were made using PCR. TCRdb records Illumina HiSeq 2500 as the sequencer. TCR libraries were prepared with molecular barcoding, using unique molecular identifiers to normalize TCRbeta repertoire quantification. TCRdb ran its own pipeline on the public reads, namely fastp trimming at Q25 and MiXCR clone calling, and kept in-frame beta chains. Each entry is one CDR3 protein sequence, shown with its most common DNA and genes. Present in this sample are under 450,000 distinct CDR3 sequences, 13% of which were seen just once. The biggest ten clones account for roughly 4.3% of the sample. Its CDR3 holds 11 amino acids, cysteine through phenylalanine. Only CDR3 DNA remains: 33 bases, in frame from the first base. Looking up the germline V gene yields CDR1 SNHLY and CDR2 FYNNEI. A distance of 10 bases separates the germline ends of V and J, which lose 3 bases and 13 bases respectively.

The V and J genes are TRBV2 and TRBJ2-1, with the identity of the D gene unclear. The sample consisted of PBMCs, taken from the stem cell graft. This sequence was found in a human donor who donated a stem cell graft to a child with Fanconi anemia. The sequenced DNA is TGTGCCAGCAGTGAGGGGTATGGTCAGTTCTTC. Its coded protein is CASSEGYGQFF.